This passage covers 30 T cell receptor beta chains from one sample sequenced in a study of Ad26.COV2.S vaccination and SARS-CoV-2 variants. Assay: immunoSEQ multiplex PCR; the TCRdb copy retains only in-frame clones and omits some. Here the sample spans some 190,000 clones, around 85% being singletons. The source material was peripheral blood, sampled after recovery from COVID-19. Every receptor here comes from a human donor who had recovered from COVID-19.

This sequence joins TRBV3-1 (or the pseudogene TRBV3-2) and TRBJ2-4, with D possibly TRBD2 on 6 matching bases. This CDR3 spans 19 amino acids. Per the germline V gene, CDR1 is LGHDT and CDR2 is YNNKEL (reference sequence). Between the trimmed V and J ends, which lost 0 bases and 2 bases, there was a span of 20 bases. The CDR3 region is CASSQEPSSAGRTKNIQYF. For the CDR3, the DNA is TGTGCCAGCAGCCAAGAACCATCGTCGGCGGGAAGGACCAAAAACATTCAGTACTTC.

This clone was seen more than once but under ten times. This chain links TRBV19 with TRBJ1-1; D gene unclear. The germline V gene has CDR1 LNHDA and CDR2 SQIVND (reference sequence). The length of the CDR3 is 13 residues. Trimming cost V 3 bases and J 0 bases, with 5 bases left between them. CDR3 protein: CASSIDLNTEAFF. The DNA for the CDR3 is TGTGCCAGTAGTATCGATTTGAACACTGAAGCTTTCTTT.

The J gene is TRBJ2-7, the V gene TRBV21-1; TRBD1 is the table's D call, not checked against the DNA. TRBV21-1 is termed a pseudogene. The CDR3 has 14 residues. For the CDR3, the DNA is TGTGCCAGCAGGGCGACAGGGGAGTACTACGAGCAGTACTTC. Its protein is CASRATGEYYEQYF.

The chain carries TRBV29-1 and TRBJ2-5; TRBD1 matches 7 bases. Germline V CDR1 and CDR2: SQVTM, ANQGSEA. Trimming took 1 base from V and 3 from J; bases not matched to a gene: 5. This CDR3 region has 14 residues. This CDR3 is CSVEGHQGEETQYF. The CDR3 coding sequence is TGCAGCGTTGAAGGACATCAGGGGGAAGAGACCCAGTACTTC.

The chain is built from TRBV19 and TRBJ1-1; D gene ambiguous. The germline V and J ends were trimmed by 6 bases and 0 bases, with 8 bases remaining between them. The CDR3 extends over 13 amino acids. Germline lookup yields CDR1 LNHDA and CDR2 SQIVND (reference sequence). CDR3 sequence reads: CASSQYMNTEAFF. In DNA form, the CDR3 reads TGTGCCAGTAGCCAGTACATGAACACTGAAGCTTTCTTT.

The rearrangement links TRBV13 to TRBJ2-2, with a weak D call TRBD2 (6 bases). The germline CDR1 and CDR2 sequences are PRHDT and FYEKMQ (reference sequence). V shed 5 bases and J shed 8 bases, with 18 bases lying between them. The CDR3 length is 15 residues. The CDR3 loop is CASSRRDLTFGELFF. The DNA of the CDR3 is TGTGCCAGCAGCCGGCGGGACCTGACTTTTGGGGAGCTGTTTTTT.

This clone was seen only once. Germline and junction disagree at one end, which may indicate a read error. The chain joins TRBV5-6 to TRBJ1-2; 8 bases line up with TRBD1. The CDR3 extends over 14 amino acids. From germline, CDR1 is SGHDT and CDR2 YYEEEE. In DNA form, the CDR3 reads TGTGCCGGCAGCTTGGACAGGGAGGTGTATGGCTACACCTTC. Protein sequence: CAGSLDREVYGYTF.

The J gene is TRBJ2-2, the V gene TRBV5-1; D call uncertain. The CDR3 contains 14 residues. The V gene lost 3 bases and the J gene lost 6 bases, with 12 bases spanning the gap. The germline CDR1 and CDR2 sequences are SGHRS and YFSETQ. CDR3 sequence: CASSSEENPGELFF. The CDR3 region has the DNA TGCGCCAGCAGCTCGGAAGAAAACCCCGGGGAGCTGTTTTTT.

This clone showed up just a few times. V and J are TRBV4-1 and TRBJ2-7; TRBD2 matches 11 bases. The CDR3 length is 13 residues. CDR1 and CDR2 (germline): MGHRA, YSYEKL. The J segment lost 4 bases and the V segment lost 4 bases, leaving 0 bases of the junction unmatched. The CDR3 nucleotides read TGCGCCAGCAGCCTAGCGGGAGGGTACGAGCAGTACTTC. Its protein is CASSLAGGYEQYF.

The gene calls are TRBV6-2 or TRBV6-3 and TRBJ1-1, with D uncertain. Germline assignment: CDR1 MNHEY and CDR2 SVGEGT. V lost 4 bases to trimming and J lost 0 bases, with 9 bases between them. CDR3 length equals 14 residues. CDR3 nucleotide sequence: TGTGCCAGCAGTTTAGAGCGATTGAACACTGAAGCTTTCTTT. Its protein product is CASSLERLNTEAFF.

The chain recombines TRBV7-2 with TRBJ1-2, with D unresolved. The germline CDR1 and CDR2 sequences are SGHTA and FQGNSA. The CDR3 contains 14 residues. V was shortened by 5 bases and J by 4 bases, with 14 bases between the two germline ends. CDR3 DNA: TGTGCCAGCAGCGCTACGGTTAAGGGCTATGGCTACACCTTC. It yields the protein CASSATVKGYGYTF.

J is TRBJ2-3 and V is TRBV10-1; D may be TRBD2 (6 bases). This CDR3 is 12 amino acids long. V shed 9 bases and J shed 0 bases, with 7 bases lying between them. Germline V gene sequence: CDR1 WNHNN, CDR2 SYGVQD (reference sequence). CDR3 protein: CASSGSTDTQYF. The CDR3, as DNA: TGCGCCAGTAGCGGAAGCACAGATACGCAGTATTTT.

The chain employs TRBV5-6 and TRBJ2-5; perhaps TRBD2 as D (5 bases). Trimming cost V 1 base and J 1 base, with 11 bases left between them. Germline-derived CDR1 and CDR2 are SGHDT and YYEEEE. The CDR3 sequence is 15 residues long. The CDR3 DNA sequence: TGTGCCAGCAGCTTGACCCAGGCGGGCCAAGAGACCCAGTACTTC. This gives the protein CASSLTQAGQETQYF.

V usage is TRBV7-9 and J usage is TRBJ1-4; TRBD1 agrees at 9 bases. Unmatched junction bases numbered 5, after V lost 3 bases and J lost 6 bases. The germline CDR1 and CDR2 sequences are SEHNR and FQNEAQ (reference sequence). The CDR3 covers 15 residues. CDR3 region: CASSFQRTGDEKLFF. As DNA, the CDR3 is TGTGCCAGCAGCTTTCAAAGGACAGGGGATGAAAAACTGTTTTTT.

This chain joins TRBV28 and TRBJ2-1; D gene uncertain. CDR1 and CDR2 from the germline V gene are MDHEN and SYDVKM. This CDR3 has 15 residues. Trimming left V 6 bases short and J 1 base short, with 13 bases between. The CDR3 protein is CASSSGRNSYNEQFF. CDR3 nucleotide sequence: TGTGCCAGCAGCTCCGGACGGAATTCCTACAATGAGCAGTTCTTC.

DNA of the CDR3: TGTGCCAGCATCCGGCCGGGACAGGGGCCGCGGAACACTGAAGCTTTCTTT. The encoded protein is CASIRPGQGPRNTEAFF. This sequence joins TRBV6-7 and TRBJ1-1, with 10 bases identical to TRBD1. TRBV6-7 is flagged as an ORF with uncertain function. CDR3 length: 17 residues. V shed 7 bases, J shed 1 base, and the junction held 12 bases outside the gene matches.

The V call is TRBV27, the J call TRBJ2-6, with D perhaps TRBD1 (5 bases). CDR3 size: 18 residues. CDR1 is MNHEY, CDR2 SMNVEV, per germline (reference sequence). The germline V and J ends were trimmed by 5 bases and 0 bases, with 17 bases remaining between them. The CDR3 loop reads CASSPQGLPLSGANVLTF. The CDR3 DNA is TGTGCCAGCAGTCCGCAGGGCCTCCCCCTCTCTGGGGCCAACGTCCTGACTTTC.

This chain connects TRBV30 to TRBJ1-6; D remains ambiguous. With 5 bases removed from V and 3 bases from J, the gap between germline ends came to 14 bases. The CDR3 has 15 amino acids. The V gene's germline CDR1 is GTSNPN and CDR2 SVGIG (reference sequence). The CDR3 bases are TGTGCCTGGCAGACCATTTCCTACTATAATTCACCCCTCCACTTT. Encoded protein: CAWQTISYYNSPLHF.

The chain links TRBV11-2 to TRBJ2-7, with TRBD2 matching over 10 bases. The germline gives CDR1 SGHAT, CDR2 FQNNGV. The CDR3 consists of 16 residues. Trimming took 3 bases from V and 0 from J; bases not matched to a gene: 5. The CDR3 DNA reads as TGTGCCAGCAGCTTGCCCCTAGCGGGGGTCTCCTACGAGCAGTACTTC. This codes for CASSLPLAGVSYEQYF.

A few counts support this clone. The chain joins TRBV4-1 to TRBJ1-5; D is possibly TRBD1 (5 bases). The CDR3 sequence is 15 residues long. V was clipped by 0 bases and J by 11 bases, with 17 bases between them. Germline CDR1 is MGHRA and CDR2 is YSYEKL. Here the CDR3 DNA reads TGCGCCAGCAGCCAAGATATGGCAGGGCAAACGGCCCAGCATTTT. The encoded protein is CASSQDMAGQTAQHF.

The chain has TRBV5-8 and TRBJ1-5; unclear D gene. V was clipped by 0 bases and J by 3 bases, with 4 bases between them. In germline, CDR1 is SGHTS, CDR2 YDEGEE. The length of the CDR3 is 13 residues. The CDR3 is CASSLGPNQPQHF. CDR3 in DNA: TGTGCCAGCAGCTTGGGCCCCAATCAGCCCCAGCATTTT.

V is TRBV28 and J is TRBJ1-4; D remains unclear. Trimming shortened V by 1 base and J by 3 bases, and 21 bases separated the two germline ends. The CDR3 is 19 residues long. Germline CDR1 is MDHEN and CDR2 is SYDVKM. CDR3 loop: CASSLLSGRRLVANEKLFF. In DNA form, the CDR3 reads TGTGCCAGCAGTTTATTGTCGGGCCGCCGATTAGTGGCTAATGAAAAACTGTTTTTT.

The chain has TRBV6-4 and TRBJ2-1; TRBD2 aligns across 13 bases. CDR1 and CDR2 from the germline V gene are MRHNA and SNTAGT. This CDR3 spans 15 amino acids. Trimming removed 5 bases from V and 8 bases from J; junction bases left unmatched: 6. The CDR3 reads CASSSLAGGPDEQFF. CDR3 nucleotides: TGTGCCAGCAGTTCACTAGCGGGGGGGCCGGATGAGCAGTTCTTC.

V gene TRBV15 combines with J gene TRBJ1-2; 8 nucleotides line up with TRBD1. V lost 5 bases to trimming and J lost 2 bases; unmatched junction nucleotides: 7. The CDR3 contains 15 residues. The germline V gene encodes CDR1 LNHNV and CDR2 YYDKDF (reference sequence). CDR3 nucleotides: TGTGCCACCAGCCCCCGGCAGGGGGCGAACTATGGCTACACCTTC. Residues: CATSPRQGANYGYTF.

This chain joins TRBV7-2 and TRBJ2-3; TRBD2 matches at 7 bases. The CDR3 sequence is 15 residues long. The germline V gene has CDR1 SGHTA and CDR2 FQGNSA. V shed 2 bases and J 4 bases; nucleotides not matched to a gene: 6. The CDR3: CASSLSSRGADTQYF. CDR3 coding DNA: TGTGCCAGCAGCTTAAGCTCCCGGGGGGCAGATACGCAGTATTTT. Variable domain in full (rest from reference TRBV7-2 and TRBJ2-3): GAGVSQSPSNKVTEKGKDVELRCDPISGHTALYWYRQSLGQGLEFLIYFQGNSAPDKSGLPSDRFSAERTGGSVSTLTIQRTQQEDSAVYLCASSLSSRGADTQYFGPGTRLTVL.

This clone appeared a single time. CDR3 protein: CASSPLGGDQPQHF. The DNA of the CDR3 is TGTGCCAGCTCACCACTTGGGGGAGATCAGCCCCAGCATTTT. The chain is built from TRBV18 and TRBJ1-5, with a tentative D call TRBD1 (5 bases). The CDR3 is 14 amino acids. Trimming took off 1 base at V and 5 bases at J, with 9 bases between the two ends. CDR1 and CDR2 from the germline V gene are KGHSH and LQKENI.

This sequence joins TRBV9 and TRBJ2-3; D is possibly TRBD2 (6 bases). Germline loops: CDR1 SGDLS, CDR2 YYNGEE. Trimming removed 7 bases from V and 1 base from J, with 19 bases in between. This CDR3 is built from 16 residues. The CDR3 loop reads CASARGSGAGTDTQYF. For the CDR3, the DNA is TGTGCCAGCGCACGGGGGAGCGGTGCCGGCACAGATACGCAGTATTTT.

This clone was counted once. The chain combines TRBV5-5 with TRBJ2-2; no definite D call. Germline V gives CDR1 SGHKS, CDR2 YYEKEE (reference sequence). The CDR3 extends over 12 amino acids. Deletions cut 1 base from V and 7 bases from J, with 5 bases between. In DNA form, the CDR3 reads TGTGCCAGCAGCTTGTTGAGCGGGGAGCTGTTTTTT. Protein product: CASSLLSGELFF.

This clone came up once. This chain uses TRBV2 with TRBJ2-7; D is unclear. The V end lost 0 bases, the J end lost 12 bases, and 12 bases lay between the germline ends. Germline lookup yields CDR1 SNHLY and CDR2 FYNNEI. The CDR3 has 12 amino acids. CDR3 DNA sequence: TGTGCCAGCAGTGAAGCCCCCCGGCTAGGGTACTTC. Residues: CASSEAPRLGYF.

The rearrangement links TRBV4-1 to TRBJ2-2; TRBD2 agrees at 8 bases. The V gene's germline CDR1 is MGHRA and CDR2 YSYEKL. J lost 4 bases, V lost 5 bases, and 9 bases had no gene match. CDR3 size: 16 residues. In DNA, the CDR3 is TGCGCCAGCAGCTACTATAGCGGGGTGGTCACCGGGGAGCTGTTTTTT. Protein product: CASSYYSGVVTGELFF.